This T cell receptor (beta chain) was sequenced for a study of T cell changes during pregnancy in multiple sclerosis. Trimming removed 3 bases at V and 8 bases at J, with 17 bases between. The CDR3 consists of 15 residues. CDR1 is SGHRS and CDR2 is YFSETQ in the germline V gene. Repertoires were generated with immunoSEQ multiplex PCR, while TCRdb's copy carries only in-frame clones and drops some. The table lists about 100,000 clones, just over 90% of them singletons, with 1% to 1.5% in the top ten. The J gene is TRBJ1-4, the V gene TRBV5-1; D is possibly TRBD1 (6 bases). This TCR was recovered from a female donor with multiple sclerosis, enrolled in a pregnancy study. The material sequenced was peripheral blood, taken in the second trimester of pregnancy. In DNA form, the CDR3 reads TGCGCCAGCAGCTCGGGCGACAGGTTGGGGGAAAAACTGTTTTTT. Encoded protein: CASSSGDRLGEKLFF.